This paragraph covers one T cell receptor beta chain sequence. Germline CDR1 is SGHDT and CDR2 is YYEEEE. Trimming removed 2 bases at V and 1 base at J, with 9 bases between. The CDR3 consists of 14 residues. Patients with chemo-refractory metastatic non-small-cell lung cancer received focal radiation plus CTLA-4 blockade with ipilimumab. Libraries were prepared by immunoSEQ multiplex PCR; TCRdb keeps only in-frame clonotypes and omits some of them. The data contain about 73,000 clones, around nine tenths of them singletons. This sample was taken from a study of radiotherapy plus CTLA-4 blockade in lung cancer. The overall study: Objective responses arose in 15% to 20% of patients, and 25% to 40% experienced disease control.

This sequence originates from a human donor with non-small cell lung cancer that progressed on radiotherapy plus ipilimumab. The chain employs TRBV5-6 and TRBJ2-5; D is uncertain. Sample: peripheral blood, taken from a patient treated with radiotherapy plus ipilimumab. The CDR3 loop reads CASSLSPFQETQYF. The CDR3 DNA follows: TGTGCCAGCAGCTTAAGTCCTTTCCAAGAGACCCAGTACTTC. Using reference TRBV5-6 and TRBJ2-5 for the parts outside the CDR3, the full variable domain is DAGVTQSPTHLIKTRGQQVTLRCSPKSGHDTVSWYQQALGQGPQFIFQYYEEEERQRGNFPDRFSGHQFPNYSSELNVNALLLGDSALYLCASSLSPFQETQYFGPGTRLLVL.